The sequence of this T cell receptor (beta chain) was determined in a study of blood T cell repertoires in COVID-19. Study-wide context: Both acute and convalescent COVID-19 samples were obtained from the United States, Italy and Spain. The cDNA or gDNA used as material had been derived from T cells, B-cell-depleted T cells, or PBMCs.

The method was immunoSEQ multiplex PCR; TCRdb's version includes in-frame clones alone and lacks a portion of them. The sample gives about 84,000 clones, approximately 76% of which show up once; about 6.4% is in the top ten. The CDR3 loop spans 16 amino acids. V shed 3 bases and J 7 bases; nucleotides not matched to a gene: 16. Germline assignment: CDR1 SGHRS and CDR2 YFSETQ. Sequencing was carried out using peripheral blood. This chain joins TRBV5-1 and TRBJ2-7; TRBD1 matches 7 bases. The clonotype comes from a man in his 70s with acute or convalescent COVID-19. CDR3 bases: TGCGCCAGCAGCTACCAAACCGGGACAGCCTTAGGAGAGCAGTACTTC. This translates into CASSYQTGTALGEQYF.